This note documents a single T cell receptor beta chain sequence. Its antigen specificity is not known. No base quality values were provided; no much bigger clone lies one nucleotide off. The sample carries other DNA sequences with the same CDR3. Via the germline V gene, CDR1 is MNHEY and CDR2 SVGAGI. V is reduced by 2 bases and J by 1 base, leaving a spacing of 6 bases between them. Including cysteine and phenylalanine, the CDR3 has 13 amino acids. Only CDR3 DNA remains: 39 bases, in frame from the first base. TCRbeta CDR3 regions were sequenced with the immunoSEQ Assay. After extraction, genomic DNA underwent amplification by bias-controlled multiplex PCR, followed by high-throughput sequencing. Concerning the study's data processing: Collapsing and filtering of sequences were performed to quantify the absolute abundance of each unique TCRbeta CDR3 region. Usable DNA was measured by amplifying reference genes present in all nucleated cells, and TCRbeta template counts were normalized to that usable DNA to estimate T cell fraction. Repertoire TCRs were annotated as SARS-CoV-2-specific by exact matching of V gene, CDR3 amino acid sequence and J gene to a known reactive TCR set. The reference SARS-CoV-2 TCR set was obtained from MIRA and was filtered for enrichment in COVID-19-positive ImmuneCODE repertoires, whereby public or cross-reactive TCRs were removed. Drawing on the MIRA antigens, annotated TCRs were analysed further at the level of specific ORF or position within ORF. Breadth was defined as annotated unique rearrangements over total unique productive rearrangements; depth was the summed frequency of those rearrangements. TCR breadth was compared between groups using two-sided Wilcoxon rank-sum tests. The source is immuneACCESS, and TCRdb retained only in-frame sequences with V and J called. Part of the clones is not carried over; for the studies checked, unresolved V genes explain less than half of this, and the remainder is unexplained. The V and J calls and clone size are taken from that table; D and trimming were inferred from the DNA. The sample table contains about 350,000 clones; only one count was recorded for 80% to 90% of them. The top ten hold less than 4% of the sample.

These data are taken from a study of Ad26.COV2.S vaccination and SARS-CoV-2 variants (dated by TCRdb to about 2021). Background on the whole study: Donors in the vaccine arm were drawn from COV1001, a phase I-IIa trial of Ad26.COV2.S in healthy adults that was multicentre, randomized, double-blind and placebo-controlled. A total of 32 samples were included in the TCR-sequenced set, comprising roughly 20 Ad26.COV2.S vaccine recipients, 5 placebo recipients and 8 SARS-CoV-2 convalescent individuals. Throughout the experiments and outcome assessment, investigators stayed blinded to trial group allocation. Ad26.COV2.S was given intramuscularly at 5x10^10 or 1x10^11 viral particles, as a single shot or as two shots 56 days apart. Participants in the trial were split at random into five groups of five each, receiving low-dose or high-dose Ad26.COV2.S once or twice, or else placebo on both occasions. TCRbeta repertoire sequencing served as the tool for gauging how specific and how broad the SARS-CoV-2-reactive T cell receptors were following Ad26.COV2.S vaccination. Findings and caveats that apply to the study as a whole: Non-spike TCR breadth was comparable between vaccine and placebo recipients, consistent with the vaccine containing only spike. The study was not powered to compare responses between vaccine doses or regimens. Ad26.COV2.S recipients had higher spike-specific TCR breadth than placebo recipients (P = 0.0014). After vaccination, substantial breadth of spike-specific CD8+ and CD4+ T cell responses was reported. According to the authors, total T cell responses may have been underestimated by the TCR breadth and depth analyses.

The intended sense of this specimen's treatment or condition label: some 19 received Ad26.COV2.S at low or high dose, single or two shots; roughly five received placebo; per-sample allocation not given. Repertoires of vaccine and placebo recipients were sequenced from samples collected on day 63 after the first injection. Cohort 1b enrolled roughly 25 adults aged 18-55 years at a single site in Boston, USA, between 29 July and 7 August 2020. Ad26.COV2.S was a replication-incompetent adenovirus type 26 vector that expressed a prefusion-stabilized SARS-CoV-2 spike protein derived from the original Wuhan strain.

The input for sequencing was peripheral blood, taken in a trial of Ad26.COV2.S vaccine versus placebo. The origin of this receptor is a person aged 18-60 years who received the Ad26.COV2.S COVID-19 vaccine or a placebo. The chain employs TRBV6-5 and TRBJ2-7; the D gene identity is not certain. The CDR3 protein: CASSYRGSYEQYF. The nucleotides read TGTGCCAGCAGTTACCGTGGATCCTACGAGCAGTACTTC.